This T cell receptor beta chain derives from a study of OX40 agonist ivuxolimab in advanced cancers. Study-wide points: Partial responders at 0.1-3.0 mg/kg showed near-lowest clonal expansion. Antigens targeted by the expanded peripheral T cells were not determined. Certain nonresponders additionally had low normalized T-cell clonal expansion.

The CDR3 runs 13 residues. The germline V gene encodes CDR1 MNHNS and CDR2 SASEGT. Trimming cost V 0 bases and J 4 bases, with 6 bases left between them. The protocol was immunoSEQ multiplex PCR, while the TCRdb copy is restricted to in-frame clones and leaves out a portion. The data hold 70,000 or so clones, with roughly 84% observed a single time. As to this clone: The antigen is not known.

The cohort excluded patients with autoimmune disease history or systemic immunosuppression. This specimen consisted of CD4+ or CD8+ T cells sorted from blood, obtained in a trial of the OX40 agonist ivuxolimab. The TCR comes from an adult with an advanced solid tumor such as melanoma, head and neck, liver or kidney cancer. The V call is TRBV6-1, the J call TRBJ1-2; D unclear. The CDR3 sequence is CASSEARIYGYTF. The CDR3 DNA reads as TGTGCCAGCAGTGAAGCGCGTATCTATGGCTACACCTTC.